Described below is a single TCR beta chain sequence and its context. Trimming pared 1 base from V and 2 bases from J, leaving 15 bases between. Germline-derived CDR1 and CDR2 are GTSNPN and SVGIG (reference sequence). The CDR3 totals 15 residues. This specimen comes from a study of blood T cell repertoires in COVID-19. Repertoires were generated with immunoSEQ multiplex PCR, while TCRdb's copy carries only in-frame clones and drops some. This repertoire shows a few hundred thousand clones, about 79% found once; its top ten account for about 1.3%. The material sequenced was PBMCs or T cells enriched from blood (not recorded which). The clonotype comes from a woman in her forties with acute COVID-19. The V call is TRBV30, the J call TRBJ2-7; possible D gene TRBD2, 6 bases. CDR3 loop: CAWSAKRAGPYEQYF. The CDR3 bases are TGTGCCTGGAGTGCGAAGCGGGCCGGCCCCTACGAGCAGTACTTC.